The present T cell receptor (beta chain) was sequenced within a study of blood T cell repertoires in COVID-19. Overall study context: Samples representing acute and convalescent COVID-19 were sourced from the United States, Italy and Spain. PBMCs, B-cell-depleted T cells, or T cells were the source of the cDNA or gDNA that made up the material.

A Seattle source enrolled patients during active infection and followed them longitudinally. Source study methods: The assay estimated nucleated cells by amplifying reference gene primers. The data were produced by immunoSEQ multiplex PCR, yet TCRdb's version contains in-frame clones alone and is incomplete. The DNA was the basis for D and trimming; V, J and clone size are from that table. The sample lists about 250,000 clones, approximately 85% occurring once. The CDR3 length is 14 residues. V shed 4 bases, J shed 3 bases, and the junction held 4 bases outside the gene matches. Germline V gene lookup returns CDR1 KGHSH and CDR2 LQKENI.

This receptor was identified in a woman of 80 years or more with COVID-19, enrolled during active disease. The specimen sequenced was peripheral blood. The rearrangement links TRBV18 to TRBJ2-3, with 7 nucleotides matching TRBD1. The CDR3 protein is CASSRRQGTDTQYF. In nucleotides, the CDR3 is TGTGCCAGCTCACGACGACAGGGAACAGATACGCAGTATTTT.